This TCR beta chain derives from a study of blood T cell repertoires in COVID-19. Study background: T cells, B-cell-depleted T cells, or PBMCs supplied cDNA or gDNA.

Methods used by the authors: Nucleated cell counts were estimated from reference gene primer amplification. The assay was immunoSEQ multiplex PCR, and TCRdb's table has in-frame clones only and misses some. V, J and clone size are those of that table, while D and trimming were read from the DNA. The sample contains approximately 180,000 clones, approximately 83% of which appear only once. With V trimmed by 4 bases and J by 6 bases, 9 bases remained unmatched. The CDR3 covers 15 residues. Germline CDR1 is SGHRS and CDR2 is YFSETQ. Sequenced input: peripheral blood. The sequence came from a man between 60 and 70 years old with acute or convalescent COVID-19. This chain connects TRBV5-1 to TRBJ2-3, with 9 bases fitting TRBD2. This chain's CDR3 is CASSPTSGLADTQYF. The DNA of the CDR3 is TGCGCCAGCAGCCCGACTAGCGGCCTAGCGGATACGCAGTATTTT.